These 31 T cell receptor beta chains share one sample of origin, sequenced in a study of CD4 T cells in relation to SARS-CoV-2 and coronaviruses. CD4+ T cells from unexposed donors were obtained before the COVID-19 pandemic (2011-2018). Clones were read by immunoSEQ multiplex PCR, and TCRdb kept only the in-frame ones, dropping some. This sample has about 60,000 clones, with over 90% found just once. The sample taken for sequencing was naive CD4+ T cells from PBMCs. Subset here: naive CD4+ T cells isolated by negative enrichment. The source of these receptors is a human donor in good health.

The chain joins TRBV6-1 to TRBJ2-4; D not certain. The V end lost 1 base, the J end lost 0 bases, and 13 bases lay between the germline ends. The CDR3 covers 17 residues. Germline CDR1 is MNHNS and CDR2 is SASEGT. CDR3 DNA sequence: TGTGCCAGCAGTGAAGGTTTTGGGGTAGGAGCCAAAAACATTCAGTACTTC. This sequence encodes CASSEGFGVGAKNIQYF.

The CDR3 coding sequence is TGTGCCAGCAGCGCTGAGAATAGTCAAGGAAACACCATATATTTT. Translated: CASSAENSQGNTIYF. This chain uses TRBV9 with TRBJ1-3; D unclear. CDR3 size: 15 residues. The V end lost 3 bases, the J end lost 4 bases, and 14 bases lay between the germline ends. Germline CDR1 is SGDLS and CDR2 is YYNGEE.

This chain connects TRBV6-2 or TRBV6-3 to TRBJ1-1; a possible D gene is TRBD1 (5 bases). Trimming pared 5 bases from V and 7 bases from J, leaving 17 bases between. Per germline, CDR1 MNHEY and CDR2 SVGEGT. The CDR3 runs to 14 residues. CDR3 amino acids: CASSRDVGRGEAFF. CDR3 DNA sequence: TGTGCCAGCAGTAGGGACGTAGGACGGGGTGAAGCTTTCTTT.

This clone has just a few counts. J is TRBJ1-1 and V is TRBV7-9, with 7 positions matching TRBD1. The CDR3 totals 13 residues. Germline V gene sequence: CDR1 SEHNR, CDR2 FQNEAQ (reference sequence). The V and J ends lost 6 bases and 4 bases, in that order; junction bases with no gene match: 5. CDR3 in amino acids: CASRIQGFTEAFF. For the CDR3, the DNA is TGTGCCAGCAGAATACAGGGGTTCACTGAAGCTTTCTTT. Based on the CDR3 plus reference TRBV7-9 and TRBJ1-1, the full variable domain is DTGVSQNPRHKITKRGQNVTFRCDPISEHNRLYWYRQTLGQGPEFLTYFQNEAQLEKSRLLSDRFSAERPKGSFSTLEIQRTEQGDSAMYLCASRIQGFTEAFFGQGTRLTVV.

V gene TRBV7-8 combines with J gene TRBJ2-7; TRBD2 aligns across 8 bases. The junction had 12 bases not matched to a gene; V was cut back by 5 bases and J by 0 bases. CDR1 is SGHVS, CDR2 FQNEAQ, per germline. CDR3 length: 17 residues. CDR3 amino acids: CASSAHYTGTSSYEQYF. The DNA for the CDR3 is TGTGCCAGCAGCGCGCACTATACCGGGACTAGCTCCTACGAGCAGTACTTC. Variable domain in full (rest from reference TRBV7-8 and TRBJ2-7): GAGVSQSPRYKVAKRGQDVALRCDPISGHVSLFWYQQALGQGPEFLTYFQNEAQLDKSGLPSDRFFAERPEGSVSTLKIQRTQQEDSAVYLCASSAHYTGTSSYEQYFGPGTRLTVT.

V usage is TRBV11-2 and J usage is TRBJ1-5; the D is unclear. Germline V gene data show CDR1 as SGHAT and CDR2 as FQNNGV. V was shortened by 3 bases and J by 6 bases, with 12 bases between the two germline ends. The CDR3 length is 14 residues. CDR3 coding DNA: TGTGCCAGCAGCTTCGACCCTCGTACTCAGCCCCAGCATTTT. Amino acid sequence: CASSFDPRTQPQHF.

The V and J genes are TRBV5-6 and TRBJ1-1; 8 nucleotides agree with TRBD1. Germline CDR1 reads SGHDT; CDR2 reads YYEEEE. After removal of 4 bases from V and 0 bases from J, the junction contained 8 bases not matched to a gene. This CDR3 spans 16 amino acids. DNA for the CDR3: TGTGCCAGCAGCCGCAGATTGGACAGGGTGAACACTGAAGCTTTCTTT. It codes for CASSRRLDRVNTEAFF.

V usage is TRBV10-2 and J usage is TRBJ1-5, with D unclear. CDR1 is WSHSY and CDR2 is SAAADI in the germline V gene. V lost 0 bases, J lost 3 bases, and 12 bases lay in between. This CDR3 has 16 residues. This CDR3 reads CASSESRVGFNQPQHF. CDR3 nucleotides: TGCGCCAGCAGTGAGTCGAGGGTAGGGTTCAATCAGCCCCAGCATTTT.

This CDR3 reads CASSEHEQYF. The CDR3 DNA follows: TGTGCCAGCAGTGAACACGAGCAGTACTTC. The chain recombines TRBV2 with TRBJ2-7; D not certain. Germline CDR1 reads SNHLY; CDR2 reads FYNNEI. Trimming removed 2 bases at V and 5 bases at J, with 1 base between. This CDR3 region has 10 residues.

Turning to this clone: One end of the junction does not line up with germline, which may come from a read error. J is TRBJ2-3 and V is TRBV11-2; D gene unclear. This CDR3 has 11 amino acids. CDR1 is SGHAT, CDR2 FQNNGV, per germline. CDR3 bases: TGTGCCAGCAGTTTAGGGGATACGCAGTATTTT. It specifies CASSLGDTQYF.

CDR3 sequence (DNA): TGTGCCAGCTCACCATTATCACAGGGGGGAGATACGCAGTATTTT. Translated, it gives CASSPLSQGGDTQYF. This chain uses TRBV18 with TRBJ2-3, with 8 bases aligning to TRBD1. Losses at the gene ends were 2 bases for V and 5 bases for J; bases not matched to a gene: 6. CDR3 length: 15 residues. In germline, CDR1 is KGHSH, CDR2 LQKENI.

The rearrangement joins TRBV18 to TRBJ2-1; D is perhaps TRBD2 (5 bases). V dropped 1 base and J dropped 1 base, with 11 bases sitting between them. CDR3 length equals 16 residues. Germline CDR1 reads KGHSH; CDR2 reads LQKENI. The DNA for the CDR3 is TGTGCCAGCTCACCACTGGGAGTAGGGTCCTACAATGAGCAGTTCTTC. Its translation is CASSPLGVGSYNEQFF.

This clone was recorded once. V usage is TRBV7-3 and J usage is TRBJ2-1; 10 bases are shared with TRBD1. This CDR3 region has 16 residues. With V trimmed by 5 bases and J by 7 bases, 11 bases remained unmatched. In germline, CDR1 is SGHTA, CDR2 FQGTGA. For the CDR3, the DNA is TGTGCCAGCAGCCAGCACGGCGGGACAGGGGTTAATGAGCAGTTCTTC. Amino acids: CASSQHGGTGVNEQFF.

J is TRBJ2-3 and V is TRBV27, with 10 bases lining up with TRBD2. CDR3 length: 17 residues. Losses at the gene ends were 1 base for V and 1 base for J; bases not matched to a gene: 5. Germline CDR1 is MNHEY and CDR2 is SMNVEV (reference sequence). Here the CDR3 reads CASSLFSGTSGTDTQYF. CDR3 in DNA: TGTGCCAGCAGTTTATTCTCTGGGACTAGCGGCACAGATACGCAGTATTTT.

This chain links TRBV24-1 with TRBJ2-2; maybe TRBD2 (7 bases). This CDR3 has 16 residues. CDR1 and CDR2 (germline): KGHDR, SFDVKD. Trimming shortened V by 3 bases and J by 3 bases, and 13 bases separated the two germline ends. This CDR3 is CATSDIRGGDTGELFF. CDR3 nucleotide sequence: TGTGCCACCAGTGATATCCGAGGGGGGGACACCGGGGAGCTGTTTTTT.

The V gene is TRBV4-1, the J gene TRBJ2-5; no reliable D call. CDR3 length equals 14 residues. V was pared by 1 base and J by 7 bases, with 13 bases between. CDR1 and CDR2 (germline): MGHRA, YSYEKL. CDR3 region: CASSQVPERGTQYF. CDR3 coding DNA: TGCGCCAGCAGCCAAGTCCCGGAACGAGGGACCCAGTACTTC.

The genes are TRBV27 and TRBJ2-1, with D possibly matching TRBD2 (5 bases). Germline V gene sequence: CDR1 MNHEY, CDR2 SMNVEV (reference sequence). The CDR3 consists of 12 residues. Trimming removed 6 bases at V and 7 bases at J, with 10 bases between. CDR3 bases: TGTGCCAGCAGCGAAGGCGGGAATGAGCAGTTCTTC. Protein product: CASSEGGNEQFF.

The chain joins TRBV3-1 (or the pseudogene TRBV3-2) to TRBJ2-1; the match to TRBD1 covers 8 bases. The CDR3 has 15 residues. The trim removed 1 base at V and 9 bases at J, leaving 8 bases unmatched. In germline, CDR1 is LGHDT, CDR2 YNNKEL (reference sequence). The DNA of the CDR3 is TGTGCCAGCAGCCAAGTCACAGGACAGGGTAGTGAGCAGTTCTTC. This sequence encodes CASSQVTGQGSEQFF.

CDR3 residues: CASSLDRNQPQHF. For the CDR3, the DNA is TGTGCCAGCAGTTTAGACAGGAATCAGCCCCAGCATTTT. The rearrangement joins TRBV28 to TRBJ1-5; a weak D match, TRBD1 (6 bases). V lost 2 bases to trimming and J lost 4 bases, with 6 bases between them. The CDR3 totals 13 residues. Germline loops: CDR1 MDHEN, CDR2 SYDVKM.

The CDR3 region is CASRMNLLAYNEQFF. The CDR3 coding sequence is TGTGCCAGCAGGATGAATTTATTAGCCTACAATGAGCAGTTCTTC. The J gene is TRBJ2-1, the V gene TRBV25-1; D is ambiguous. CDR3 length: 15 amino acids. Germline V gene lookup returns CDR1 MGHDK and CDR2 SYGVNS. V lost 6 bases to trimming and J lost 2 bases, with 14 bases between them.

Details on this clone: Compared with germline, one end of the junction differs, possibly owing to a read error. This rearrangement joins TRBV6-5 to TRBJ2-5; TRBD2 agrees at 9 bases. This CDR3 is 15 amino acids long. Germline values: CDR1 MNHEY, CDR2 SVGAGI. CDR3 amino acids: CASRVLREGQKTQYF. Here the CDR3 DNA reads TGTGCCAGTCGTGTGCTGCGGGAGGGCCAAAAGACCCAGTACTTC.

The chain combines TRBV28 with TRBJ1-2; D ambiguous. The CDR3 is made up of 12 amino acids. Germline CDR1 and CDR2: MDHEN and SYDVKM. V was shortened by 2 bases and J by 8 bases, with 9 bases between the two germline ends. CDR3 bases: TGTGCCAGCAGTTTACGTCCGGGGGGCTACACCTTC. It specifies CASSLRPGGYTF.

In DNA form, the CDR3 reads TGTGCCAGCAGTTCCGAGCGGACGAACACCGGGGAGCTGTTTTTT. It translates to CASSSERTNTGELFF. This chain connects TRBV11-2 to TRBJ2-2; D perhaps matches TRBD2 (5 bases). Germline CDR1 is SGHAT and CDR2 is FQNNGV. V was clipped by 6 bases and J by 0 bases, with 11 bases between them. This CDR3 is 15 amino acids long.

This chain joins TRBV11-2 and TRBJ2-2, with TRBD2 matching over 8 bases. Trimming took 5 bases from V and 6 from J; bases not matched to a gene: 8. CDR1 is SGHAT and CDR2 is FQNNGV in the germline V gene. The CDR3 covers 15 residues. This CDR3 is CASSRSGGWAGELFF. In DNA, the CDR3 is TGTGCCAGCAGCCGGTCGGGGGGGTGGGCCGGGGAGCTGTTTTTT.

V usage is TRBV5-5 and J usage is TRBJ2-2, with 7 bases lining up with TRBD2. V gave up 4 bases and J gave up 3 bases; unmatched junction bases: 9. The CDR3 consists of 16 residues. Germline assignment: CDR1 SGHKS and CDR2 YYEKEE (reference sequence). In DNA form, the CDR3 reads TGTGCCAGCAGCCCCTGGCCCGCGGGAGACACCGGGGAGCTGTTTTTT. Protein sequence: CASSPWPAGDTGELFF.

This clone was seen more than once but under ten times. CDR3 sequence: CATREGGRGDNEQFF. The CDR3 DNA is TGTGCCACCAGGGAGGGCGGGAGGGGGGACAATGAGCAGTTCTTC. This sequence joins TRBV24-1 and TRBJ2-1; 9 bases align to TRBD2. The CDR3 is 15 amino acids. J gave up 5 bases and V 7 bases, and 8 bases lay outside the gene matches. Germline values: CDR1 KGHDR, CDR2 SFDVKD.

This rearrangement joins TRBV19 to TRBJ2-1, with D unclear. V was trimmed by 3 bases and J by 8 bases, leaving 14 bases between them. This CDR3 is 14 amino acids long. Germline V gives CDR1 LNHDA, CDR2 SQIVND (reference sequence). The CDR3 spells CASSMPVAGYEQFF. The DNA of the CDR3 is TGTGCCAGTAGTATGCCGGTAGCCGGGTATGAGCAGTTCTTC.

The CDR3 reads CGIAGTSGANVLTF. Here the CDR3 DNA reads TGTGGGATTGCAGGTACCTCTGGGGCCAACGTCCTGACTTTC. The J gene is TRBJ2-6, the V gene TRBV28; D is undetermined. Germline lookup yields CDR1 MDHEN and CDR2 SYDVKM. CDR3 length: 14 residues.

V gene TRBV28 combines with J gene TRBJ1-3, with D unclear. This CDR3 is 15 amino acids long. CDR1 and CDR2 from the germline V gene are MDHEN and SYDVKM. V was clipped by 5 bases and J by 0 bases, with 11 bases between them. CDR3 bases: TGTGCCAGCAGTACTACATTCGACTCTGGAAACACCATATATTTT. Translating it yields CASSTTFDSGNTIYF.

This clone was found a few times. The chain carries TRBV11-3 and TRBJ2-3, with 8 nucleotides matching TRBD2. Germline V lookup: CDR1 SGHNT, CDR2 YENEEA. The J segment lost 0 bases and the V segment lost 1 base, leaving 3 bases of the junction unmatched. The length of the CDR3 is 16 residues. The CDR3: CASSLAIAGSTDTQYF. In DNA, the CDR3 is TGTGCCAGCAGCTTAGCAATAGCGGGGAGCACAGATACGCAGTATTTT.

This chain uses TRBV11-2 with TRBJ2-3, with 11 bases matching TRBD2. Trimming at V came to 5 bases and at J to 0 bases, leaving 7 bases not matched to a gene. This CDR3 contains 17 residues. Germline loops: CDR1 SGHAT, CDR2 FQNNGV. CDR3 amino acids: CASSSRGTSGSTDTQYF. The CDR3 nucleotides read TGTGCCAGCAGCAGCCGTGGGACTAGCGGTAGCACAGATACGCAGTATTTT.